This record covers a single T cell receptor (beta chain). The sample originates from a study of Tregs in tolerant kidney transplant recipients. In germline, CDR1 is SGHVT, CDR2 SQSDAQ. V lost 4 bases to trimming and J lost 4 bases, with 22 bases between them. CDR3 length: 17 residues. CD4+CD25+CD127- Tregs, CD4+CD25- non-Tregs, CD4 and CD8 cells were sorted. Method: immunoSEQ multiplex PCR; TCRdb's copy keeps in-frame clones and lacks some. The table includes around 43,000 clones, about 90% detected once. The sample consisted of Tregs from blood. The V gene is TRBV7-4, the J gene TRBJ1-2; D call uncertain. The receptor comes from a human donor in good health. The CDR3 spells CASSYQAPARKTYGYTF. The CDR3 DNA follows: TGTGCCAGCAGCTACCAAGCTCCAGCTCGAAAGACCTATGGCTACACCTTC.